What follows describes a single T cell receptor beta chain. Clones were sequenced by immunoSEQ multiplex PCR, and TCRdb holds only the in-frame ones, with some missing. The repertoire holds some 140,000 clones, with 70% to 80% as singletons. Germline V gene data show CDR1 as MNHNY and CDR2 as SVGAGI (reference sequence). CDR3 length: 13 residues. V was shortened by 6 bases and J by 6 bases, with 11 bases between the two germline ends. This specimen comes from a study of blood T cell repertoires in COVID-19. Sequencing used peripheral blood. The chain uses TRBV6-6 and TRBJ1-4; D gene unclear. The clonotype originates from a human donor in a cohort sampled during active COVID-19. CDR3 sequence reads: CASSSRLYEKLFF. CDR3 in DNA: TGTGCCAGCAGCTCCCGACTTTATGAAAAACTGTTTTTT.